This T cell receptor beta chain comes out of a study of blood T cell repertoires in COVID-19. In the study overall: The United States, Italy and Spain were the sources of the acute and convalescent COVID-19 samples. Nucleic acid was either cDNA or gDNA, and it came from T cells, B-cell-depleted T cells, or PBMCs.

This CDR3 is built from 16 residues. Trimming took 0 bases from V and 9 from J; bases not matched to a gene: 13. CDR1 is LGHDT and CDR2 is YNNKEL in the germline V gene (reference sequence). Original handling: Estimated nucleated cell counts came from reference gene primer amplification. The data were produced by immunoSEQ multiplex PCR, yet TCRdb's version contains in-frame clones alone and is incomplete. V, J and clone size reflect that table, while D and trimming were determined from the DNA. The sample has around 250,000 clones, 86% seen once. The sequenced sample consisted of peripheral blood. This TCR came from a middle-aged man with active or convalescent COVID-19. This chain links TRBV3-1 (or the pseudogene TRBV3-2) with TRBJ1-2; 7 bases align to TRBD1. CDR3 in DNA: TGTGCCAGCAGCCAAGATTGGACAGGCGAGGGGTCTAGCTACACCTTC. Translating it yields CASSQDWTGEGSSYTF.